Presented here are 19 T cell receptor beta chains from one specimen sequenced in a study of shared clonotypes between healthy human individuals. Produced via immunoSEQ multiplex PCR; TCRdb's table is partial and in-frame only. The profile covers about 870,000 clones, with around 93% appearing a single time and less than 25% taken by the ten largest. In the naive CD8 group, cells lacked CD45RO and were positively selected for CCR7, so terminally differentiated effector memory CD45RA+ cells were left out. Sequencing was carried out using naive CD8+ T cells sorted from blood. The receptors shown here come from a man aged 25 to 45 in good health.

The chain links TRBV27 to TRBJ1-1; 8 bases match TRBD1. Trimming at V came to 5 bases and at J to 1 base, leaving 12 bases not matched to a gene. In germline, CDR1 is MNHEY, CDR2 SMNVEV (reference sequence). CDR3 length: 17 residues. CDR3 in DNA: TGTGCCAGCAGTCTAAAGACAGGGGAAAGGGGGAACACTGAAGCTTTCTTT. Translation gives CASSLKTGERGNTEAFF.

The CDR3 DNA reads as TGTGCCAGCTCACCCGGGTGGGACACTGAAGCTTTCTTT. Translating it yields CASSPGWDTEAFF. V and J are TRBV18 and TRBJ1-1, with no clear D. The CDR3 is 13 residues long. Germline assignment: CDR1 KGHSH and CDR2 LQKENI. V was trimmed by 3 bases and J by 3 bases, leaving 8 bases between them.

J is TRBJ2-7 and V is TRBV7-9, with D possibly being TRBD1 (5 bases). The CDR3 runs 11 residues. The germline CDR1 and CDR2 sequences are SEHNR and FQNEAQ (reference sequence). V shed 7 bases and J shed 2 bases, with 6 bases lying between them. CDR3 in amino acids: CASKGAYEQYF. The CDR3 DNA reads TGTGCCAGCAAAGGGGCCTACGAGCAGTACTTC.

Here the CDR3 DNA reads TGTGCCAGCAGTTTCATCCAGGGGACTAGCATCGACGAGCAGTACTTC. It translates to CASSFIQGTSIDEQYF. This sequence joins TRBV27 and TRBJ2-7, with TRBD2 identical over 9 bases. Germline values: CDR1 MNHEY, CDR2 SMNVEV (reference sequence). The CDR3 is made up of 16 amino acids. Germline trimming cut 3 bases from V and 5 bases from J; bases unmatched to any gene: 11.

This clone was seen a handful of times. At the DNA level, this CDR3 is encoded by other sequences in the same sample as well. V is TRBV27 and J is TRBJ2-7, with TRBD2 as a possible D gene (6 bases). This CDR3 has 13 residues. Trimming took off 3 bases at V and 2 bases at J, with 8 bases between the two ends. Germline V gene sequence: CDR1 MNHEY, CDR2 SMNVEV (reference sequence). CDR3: CASSLTGAYEQYF. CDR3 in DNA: TGTGCCAGCAGTTTGACGGGGGCCTACGAGCAGTACTTC.

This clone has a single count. The CDR3 reads CSAPGNSTQYF. The CDR3 nucleotides are TGCAGTGCCCCTGGAAATAGTACGCAGTATTTT. The chain links TRBV20-1 to TRBJ2-3; D remains ambiguous. Germline CDR1 and CDR2: DFQATT and SNEGSKA (reference sequence). This CDR3 is 11 amino acids long. Deletions cut 6 bases from V and 8 bases from J, with 12 bases between.

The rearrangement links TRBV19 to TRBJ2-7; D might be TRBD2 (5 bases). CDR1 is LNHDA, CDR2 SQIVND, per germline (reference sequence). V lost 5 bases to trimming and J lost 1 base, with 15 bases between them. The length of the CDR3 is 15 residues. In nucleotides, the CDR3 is TGTGCCAGTAGTCCACTCTGGGAGCGTTCCTACGAGCAGTACTTC. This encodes CASSPLWERSYEQYF.

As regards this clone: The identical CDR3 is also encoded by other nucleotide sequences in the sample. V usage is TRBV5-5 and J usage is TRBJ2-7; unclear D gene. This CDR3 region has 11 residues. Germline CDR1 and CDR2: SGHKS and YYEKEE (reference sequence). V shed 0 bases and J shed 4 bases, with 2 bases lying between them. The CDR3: CASSLAYEQYF. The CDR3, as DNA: TGTGCCAGCAGCTTGGCGTACGAGCAGTACTTC.

CDR3 residues: CASTDRAMAQYF. The CDR3 coding sequence is TGTGCCAGCACCGATAGAGCGATGGCGCAGTATTTT. J is TRBJ2-3 and V is TRBV7-9; D uncertain. The ends were cut back, 7 bases at V and 10 bases at J, with 15 bases in the middle. The germline V gene has CDR1 SEHNR and CDR2 FQNEAQ (reference sequence). This CDR3 comprises 12 residues.

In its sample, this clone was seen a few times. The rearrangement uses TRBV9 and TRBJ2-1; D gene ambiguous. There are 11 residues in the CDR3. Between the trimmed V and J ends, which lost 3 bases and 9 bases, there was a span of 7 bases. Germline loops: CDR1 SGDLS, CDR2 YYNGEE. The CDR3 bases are TGTGCCAGCAGCGGATCCTCTGAGCAGTTCTTC. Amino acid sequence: CASSGSSEQFF. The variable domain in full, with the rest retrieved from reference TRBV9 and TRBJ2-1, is DSGVTQTPKHLITATGQRVTLRCSPRSGDLSVYWYQQSLDQGLQFLIQYYNGEERAKGNILERFSAQQFPDLHSELNLSSLELGDSALYFCASSGSSEQFFGPGTRLTVL.

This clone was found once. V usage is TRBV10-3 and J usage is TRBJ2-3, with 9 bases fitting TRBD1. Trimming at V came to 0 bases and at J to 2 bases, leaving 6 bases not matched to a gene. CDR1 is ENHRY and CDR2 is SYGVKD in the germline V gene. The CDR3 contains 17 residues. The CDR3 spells CAISESTGGFSTDTQYF. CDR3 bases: TGTGCCATCAGTGAGTCGACAGGGGGGTTTTCCACAGATACGCAGTATTTT.

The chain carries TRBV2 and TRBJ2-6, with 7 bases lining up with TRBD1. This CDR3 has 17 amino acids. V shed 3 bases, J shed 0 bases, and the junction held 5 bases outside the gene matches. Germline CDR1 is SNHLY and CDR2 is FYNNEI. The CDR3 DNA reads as TGTGCCAGCAGTGAGGGGACAGTTCACTCTGGGGCCAACGTCCTGACTTTC. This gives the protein CASSEGTVHSGANVLTF.

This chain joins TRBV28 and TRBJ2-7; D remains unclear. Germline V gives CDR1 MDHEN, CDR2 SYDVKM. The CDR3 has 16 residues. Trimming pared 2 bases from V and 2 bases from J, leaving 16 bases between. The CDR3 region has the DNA TGTGCCAGCAGTTTACCCCTCAGAATAGGGACCTACGAGCAGTACTTC. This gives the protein CASSLPLRIGTYEQYF.

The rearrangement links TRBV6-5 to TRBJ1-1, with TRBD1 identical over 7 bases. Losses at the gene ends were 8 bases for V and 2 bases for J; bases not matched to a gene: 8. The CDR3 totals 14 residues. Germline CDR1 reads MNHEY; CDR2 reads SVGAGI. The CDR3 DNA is TGTGCCAGCTCGCAGGGGGGCGGTAACACTGAAGCTTTCTTT. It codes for CASSQGGGNTEAFF.

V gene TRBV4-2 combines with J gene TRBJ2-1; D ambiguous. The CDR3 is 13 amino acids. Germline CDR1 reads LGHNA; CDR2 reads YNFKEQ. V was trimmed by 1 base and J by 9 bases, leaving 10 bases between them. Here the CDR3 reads CASSQGTPGEQFF. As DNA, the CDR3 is TGTGCCAGCAGCCAAGGGACCCCTGGTGAGCAGTTCTTC.

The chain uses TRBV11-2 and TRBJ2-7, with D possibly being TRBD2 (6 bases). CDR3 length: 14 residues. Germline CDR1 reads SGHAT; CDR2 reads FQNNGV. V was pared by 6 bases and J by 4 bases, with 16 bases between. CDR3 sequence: CASSYRDGGYEQYF. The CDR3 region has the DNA TGTGCCAGCAGTTACCGGGACGGAGGGTACGAGCAGTACTTC.

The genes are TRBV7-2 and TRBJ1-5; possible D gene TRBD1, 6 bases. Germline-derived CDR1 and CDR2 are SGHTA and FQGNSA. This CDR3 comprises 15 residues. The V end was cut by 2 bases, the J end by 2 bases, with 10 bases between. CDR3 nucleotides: TGTGCCAGCAGCTTAACGGCAGGGGGCAATCAGCCCCAGCATTTT. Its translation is CASSLTAGGNQPQHF. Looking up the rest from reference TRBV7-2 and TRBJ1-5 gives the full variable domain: GAGVSQSPSNKVTEKGKDVELRCDPISGHTALYWYRQSLGQGLEFLIYFQGNSAPDKSGLPSDRFSAERTGGSVSTLTIQRTQQEDSAVYLCASSLTAGGNQPQHFGDGTRLSIL.

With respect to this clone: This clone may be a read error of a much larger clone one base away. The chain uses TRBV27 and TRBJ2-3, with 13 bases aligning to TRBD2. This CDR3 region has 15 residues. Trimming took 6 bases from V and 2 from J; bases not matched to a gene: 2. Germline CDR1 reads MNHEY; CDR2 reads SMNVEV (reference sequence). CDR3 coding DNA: TGTGCCAGCAGACTAGCGGGAGGGCCCACAGATACGCAGTATTTT. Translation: CASRLAGGPTDTQYF.

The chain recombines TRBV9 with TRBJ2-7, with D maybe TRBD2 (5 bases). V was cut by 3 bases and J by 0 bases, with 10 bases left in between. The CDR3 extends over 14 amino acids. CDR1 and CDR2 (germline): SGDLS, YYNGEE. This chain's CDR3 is CASSGGTSSYEQYF. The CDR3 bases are TGTGCCAGCAGCGGAGGCACTAGCTCCTACGAGCAGTACTTC. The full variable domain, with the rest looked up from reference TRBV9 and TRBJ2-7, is DSGVTQTPKHLITATGQRVTLRCSPRSGDLSVYWYQQSLDQGLQFLIQYYNGEERAKGNILERFSAQQFPDLHSELNLSSLELGDSALYFCASSGGTSSYEQYFGPGTRLTVT.